A selection of T cell receptor beta chains follows, all from one sample in a study of blood T cells in healthy people across ages. TCRdb passed the 5' RACE reads through MiXCR, listing each CDR3 protein once. The data show some 290,000 distinct CDR3 sequences, with roughly 29% seen just once and 29% held by the top ten. The specimen was blood. The origin of the receptors is a woman in her seventies in good health. Each CDR3 is given with its conserved first and last residue. Fields, in order: D gene, V gene, clone size, J gene, CDR3 protein, CDR3 DNA. A D gene is named only where the DNA matches it firmly. Clone size appears in some rows only: once, few, many, or a class for an expanded clone.

.	TRBV6-1	.	TRBJ2-5	CASSEEGRKETQYF	TGTGCCAGCAGTGAAGAGGGTAGGAAGGAGACCCAGTACTTC
.	TRBV12-3/TRBV12-4	few	TRBJ2-1	CASSFHSSYNEQFF	TGTGCCAGCAGTTTCCATAGCTCCTACAATGAGCAGTTCTTC
.	TRBV7-8	.	TRBJ2-2	CASSLQTPRTGELFF	TGTGCCAGCAGCCTCCAGACCCCAAGAACCGGGGAGCTGTTTTTT
.	TRBV7-2	few	TRBJ2-6	CASSPVGTSGANVLTF	TGTGCCAGCAGCCCAGTCGGGACGTCTGGGGCCAACGTCCTGACTTTC
.	TRBV6-1	.	TRBJ2-5	CASSEARSLETQYF	TGTGCCAGCAGTGAAGCGCGGTCCCTAGAGACCCAGTACTTC
.	TRBV7-9	.	TRBJ2-1	CASNPPGRANNEQFF	TGTGCCAGCAACCCCCCCGGCAGGGCCAACAATGAGCAGTTCTTC
.	TRBV7-2	many	TRBJ2-5	CASSLGGLPSQETQYF	TGTGCCAGCAGCTTAGGAGGTCTACCCTCCCAAGAGACCCAGTACTTC
TRBD2	TRBV7-3	.	TRBJ2-1	CASSRLAAPSEQFF	TGTGCCAGCAGCCGACTAGCGGCTCCGTCAGAGCAGTTCTTC
TRBD1	TRBV6-6	few	TRBJ2-4	CASSAGTGRENIQYF	TGTGCCAGCAGTGCCGGGACAGGGAGGGAAAACATTCAGTACTTC
TRBD1	TRBV6-5	.	TRBJ2-2	CASSTDRGKNTGELFF	TGTGCCAGCAGTACGGACAGGGGGAAGAACACCGGGGAGCTGTTTTTT
.	TRBV5-1	.	TRBJ1-1	CASSLAGRNTEAFF	TGCGCCAGCAGCTTGGCAGGGAGAAACACTGAAGCTTTCTTT
.	TRBV11-2	.	TRBJ2-7	CASSLDVGDYEQYF	TGTGCCAGCAGCTTAGATGTCGGGGACTACGAGCAGTACTTC
.	TRBV7-2	few	TRBJ1-1	CASSSAIATLNTEAFF	TGTGCCAGCAGCTCCGCCATAGCGACCCTGAACACTGAAGCTTTCTTT
TRBD2	TRBV28	.	TRBJ2-1	CASSHLAGGPLNEQFF	TGTGCCAGCAGCCACCTAGCGGGAGGGCCTCTCAATGAGCAGTTCTTC
TRBD1	TRBV24-1	few	TRBJ2-7	CATSETGQGLYEQYF	TGTGCCACCAGTGAGACGGGACAGGGTCTGTACGAGCAGTACTTC
.	TRBV9	few	TRBJ2-1	CASSVSGSLSYNEQFF	TGTGCCAGCAGCGTATCGGGCAGCCTCTCCTACAATGAGCAGTTCTTC
.	TRBV20-1	few	TRBJ2-7	CSAQVGGPGHEQYF	TGCAGTGCTCAAGTCGGTGGACCTGGGCACGAGCAGTACTTC
.	TRBV20-1	.	TRBJ2-6	CSARDELGSGANVLTF	TGCAGTGCTAGAGATGAGTTGGGCTCTGGGGCCAACGTCCTGACTTTC
.	TRBV7-3	few	TRBJ2-5	CASSPTPVKRGETQYF	TGTGCCAGCAGCCCCACTCCAGTTAAACGTGGAGAGACCCAGTACTTC
.	TRBV7-9	few	TRBJ1-2	CASSPVYGYTF	TGTGCCAGCAGCCCCGTCTATGGCTACACCTTC
.	TRBV6-5	.	TRBJ1-2	CASSNRDVGTHGYTF	TGTGCCAGCAGTAACCGGGACGTTGGAACGCATGGCTACACCTTC
.	TRBV28	few	TRBJ1-5	CASSLEGVGNQPQHF	TGTGCCAGCAGTTTGGAGGGGGTGGGCAATCAGCCCCAGCATTTT
TRBD1	TRBV4-1	.	TRBJ1-2	CASSRGRGDYGYTF	TGCGCCAGCAGCCGAGGCAGGGGGGACTATGGCTACACCTTC
TRBD1	TRBV28	few	TRBJ2-7	CASSGDRGYEQYF	TGTGCCAGCAGCGGGGACAGGGGCTACGAGCAGTACTTC
.	TRBV28	.	TRBJ1-1	CASRLIQGPREAFF	TGTGCCAGCAGGCTGATACAGGGACCGAGAGAAGCTTTCTTT
TRBD2	TRBV11-2	.	TRBJ2-5	CASSHRSSGPGGTQYF	TGTGCCAGCAGCCACAGATCTAGCGGCCCCGGGGGGACCCAGTACTTC
TRBD1	TRBV6-6	many	TRBJ2-7	CASSYSTGPGGEQYF	TGTGCCAGCAGTTACTCGACAGGGCCGGGCGGCGAGCAGTACTTC
TRBD1	TRBV18	.	TRBJ2-1	CASSPRQGAYNEQFF	TGTGCCAGCTCACCCAGACAGGGGGCGTACAATGAGCAGTTCTTC
.	TRBV7-9	.	TRBJ2-7	CASSLVSGLEGYEQYF	TGTGCCAGCAGCTTAGTCTCGGGACTCGAGGGCTACGAGCAGTACTTC
TRBD1	TRBV4-1	many	TRBJ1-2	CASSERGLQGDNYGYTF	TGCGCCAGCAGCGAGAGAGGTTTACAGGGGGATAACTATGGCTACACCTTC
TRBD1	TRBV15	.	TRBJ1-3	CATSSRTGGSGNTIYF	TGTGCCACCAGCAGCCGGACAGGGGGCTCTGGAAACACCATATATTTT
.	TRBV7-9	.	TRBJ1-5	CASSHETAGNQPQHF	TGTGCCAGCAGCCATGAGACAGCAGGCAATCAGCCCCAGCATTTT
TRBD2	TRBV4-3	many	TRBJ2-2	CASSQDVAGVETGELFF	TGCGCCAGCAGCCAAGACGTAGCGGGAGTGGAAACCGGGGAGCTGTTTTTT
.	TRBV6-2/TRBV6-3	.	TRBJ2-6	CASAFGGANVLTF	TGTGCCAGCGCGTTCGGAGGGGCCAACGTCCTGACTTTC
.	TRBV4-1	.	TRBJ2-1	CASSQVMGGIYNEQFF	TGCGCCAGCAGCCAAGTAATGGGCGGGATTTACAATGAGCAGTTCTTC
.	TRBV9	once	TRBJ2-1	CASSVAVLNNEQFF	TGTGCCAGCAGCGTAGCTGTACTCAACAATGAGCAGTTCTTC
.	TRBV5-5	once	TRBJ1-4	CASSLGGSQVNEKLFF	TGTGCCAGCAGCTTGGGAGGGTCGCAAGTTAATGAAAAACTGTTTTTT
TRBD1	TRBV12-3/TRBV12-4	few	TRBJ1-4	CASSPGTGRLFF	TGTGCCAGCTCCCCCGGGACAGGGCGACTGTTTTTT
.	TRBV7-3	few	TRBJ2-2	CASSLVPGELFF	TGTGCCAGCAGCTTAGTACCCGGGGAGCTGTTTTTT
.	TRBV5-5	few	TRBJ2-3	CASSYLTTSTDTQYF	TGTGCCAGCAGCTACCTGACTACCTCCACAGATACGCAGTATTTT
.	TRBV7-2	few	TRBJ2-1	CASSLDGGSSYNEQFF	TGTGCCAGCAGCTTAGATGGGGGGAGCTCCTACAATGAGCAGTTCTTC
TRBD1	TRBV7-2	.	TRBJ1-4	CASSVQSTGMAEKLFF	TGTGCCAGCAGCGTACAATCGACAGGGATGGCTGAAAAACTGTTTTTT